The 29 T cell receptor beta chains given below trace back to one sample, sequenced in a study of OX40 agonist ivuxolimab in advanced cancers. The repertoire was sequenced with immunoSEQ multiplex PCR; TCRdb's copy has only in-frame clones and lacks some. The sample yields some 19,000 clones, more than 65% seen once. Specimen: CD4+ or CD8+ T cells sorted from blood, collected in a trial of the OX40 agonist ivuxolimab. These receptor sequences come from an adult with an advanced solid tumor such as melanoma, head and neck, liver or kidney cancer.

A single count supports this clone. This chain uses TRBV5-4 with TRBJ2-1; D is unclear. The V end was cut by 8 bases, the J end by 2 bases, with 11 bases between. The CDR3 has 13 residues. Germline V lookup: CDR1 SGHNT, CDR2 YYREEE (reference sequence). CDR3: CARSSDTYNEQFF. Here the CDR3 DNA reads TGTGCCAGATCTAGTGACACCTACAATGAGCAGTTCTTC.

This chain uses TRBV7-3 with TRBJ2-2, with D perhaps TRBD2 (6 bases). V gave up 5 bases and J gave up 5 bases, with 15 bases separating them. CDR1 SGHTA and CDR2 FQGTGA come from the germline V gene. The CDR3 has 15 residues. CDR3 nucleotide sequence: TGTGCCAGCAGCCCCCCGAACGGGGGAACCGGGGAGCTGTTTTTT. Translated, it gives CASSPPNGGTGELFF.

The rearrangement joins TRBV6-5 to TRBJ1-1; D not certain. V was clipped by 10 bases and J by 1 base, with 10 bases between them. CDR1 is MNHEY, CDR2 SVGAGI, per germline. CDR3 length: 12 residues. The CDR3 region is CATSRENTEAFF. The DNA for the CDR3 is TGTGCCACCTCGCGAGAGAACACTGAAGCTTTCTTT.

The chain recombines TRBV27 with TRBJ2-4; 13 bases match TRBD2. The CDR3 spans 16 residues. Germline values: CDR1 MNHEY, CDR2 SMNVEV (reference sequence). The ends lost 4 bases at V and 3 bases at J; junction bases unmatched: 3. The CDR3 DNA reads TGTGCCAGCAGTTCGTGGACTAGCGGGGGCAAAAACATTCAGTACTTC. Translation gives CASSSWTSGGKNIQYF.

V gene TRBV28 combines with J gene TRBJ2-1, with no clear D. The length of the CDR3 is 12 residues. Per the germline V gene, CDR1 is MDHEN and CDR2 is SYDVKM. V dropped 5 bases and J dropped 6 bases, with 8 bases sitting between them. The CDR3 DNA reads as TGTGCCAGCAGTCAACCCTTCAATGAGCAGTTCTTC. Its translation is CASSQPFNEQFF.

The chain joins TRBV7-8 to TRBJ1-2; no firm D call. Germline values: CDR1 SGHVS, CDR2 FQNEAQ. The CDR3 loop spans 14 amino acids. Trimming removed 2 bases at V and 4 bases at J, with 11 bases between. The CDR3: CASSLSVWAYGYTF. The CDR3 DNA sequence: TGTGCCAGCAGCTTATCTGTTTGGGCCTATGGCTACACCTTC.

V gene TRBV28 combines with J gene TRBJ2-2; no reliable D call. Germline values: CDR1 MDHEN, CDR2 SYDVKM. V was pared by 6 bases and J by 0 bases, with 11 bases between. There are 15 residues in the CDR3. For the CDR3, the DNA is TGTGCCAGCAGCCCATTCGGTTCGAACACCGGGGAGCTGTTTTTT. It is translated as CASSPFGSNTGELFF.

This chain links TRBV6-5 with TRBJ1-2; D uncertain. With 4 bases removed from V and 6 bases from J, the gap between germline ends came to 15 bases. The CDR3 spans 14 residues. Germline values: CDR1 MNHEY, CDR2 SVGAGI. DNA for the CDR3: TGTGCCAGCAGTTTTAGCGGGCAGGTAGATGGCTACACCTTC. This encodes CASSFSGQVDGYTF.

This clone was observed a handful of times. The chain has TRBV2 and TRBJ1-5; D is uncertain. The CDR3 runs 15 residues. Germline CDR1 is SNHLY and CDR2 is FYNNEI. V dropped 1 base and J dropped 0 bases, with 7 bases sitting between them. CDR3 sequence reads: CASSEGADSNQPQHF. The CDR3 region has the DNA TGTGCCAGCAGTGAAGGTGCAGATAGCAATCAGCCCCAGCATTTT.

This clone is large. The V and J genes are TRBV2 and TRBJ2-7, with 7 nucleotides matching TRBD1. CDR3 length: 14 residues. Germline loops: CDR1 SNHLY, CDR2 FYNNEI. The V gene end was trimmed by 5 bases and the J gene end by 0 bases; junction bases not matched to a gene: 4. The CDR3 sequence: CASSSRDSSYEQYF. CDR3 bases: TGTGCCAGCAGTTCCCGGGACAGCTCCTACGAGCAGTACTTC.

The CDR3 nucleotides read TGTGCCAGCGGAGGGGGCTACGAGCAGTACTTC. The encoded protein is CASGGGYEQYF. The genes are TRBV27 and TRBJ2-7, with D perhaps assigned TRBD1 or TRBD2 (6 bases each). Germline V gives CDR1 MNHEY, CDR2 SMNVEV (reference sequence). The CDR3 contains 11 residues. V dropped 8 bases and J dropped 3 bases, with 8 bases sitting between them.

The chain couples TRBV11-3 to TRBJ1-1, with D tentatively TRBD1 (6 bases). The CDR3 length is 16 residues. The germline V and J ends were trimmed by 5 bases and 4 bases, with 20 bases remaining between them. CDR1 is SGHNT and CDR2 is YENEEA in the germline V gene. DNA for the CDR3: TGTGCCAGCAGCCAAGACTGGCGGGGGGCTAGCACTGAAGCTTTCTTT. Protein: CASSQDWRGASTEAFF. The full variable domain, rest sourced from reference TRBV11-3 and TRBJ1-1, is EAGVVQSPRYKIIEKKQPVAFWCNPISGHNTLYWYLQNLGQGPELLIRYENEEAVDDSQLPKDRFSAERLKGVDSTLKIQPAELGDSAVYLCASSQDWRGASTEAFFGQGTRLTVV.

CDR3 in DNA: TGTGCCAGCAGCCGCGTGATAAGGGCAGGAGAGACCCAGTACTTC. Residues: CASSRVIRAGETQYF. This chain uses TRBV7-9 with TRBJ2-5; D is undetermined. The V end lost 5 bases, the J end lost 4 bases, and 17 bases lay between the germline ends. The CDR3 is 15 residues long. CDR1 is SEHNR, CDR2 FQNEAQ, per germline (reference sequence).

This clone has just a few counts. The V call is TRBV13, the J call TRBJ2-1; D uncertain. V was shortened by 7 bases and J by 0 bases, with 10 bases between the two germline ends. Germline lookup yields CDR1 PRHDT and CDR2 FYEKMQ (reference sequence). There are 14 residues in the CDR3. CDR3 region: CASTGKSSYNEQFF. The CDR3 DNA is TGTGCCAGCACGGGCAAGAGCTCCTACAATGAGCAGTTCTTC.

The rearrangement joins TRBV27 to TRBJ2-7, with D hard to call. Trimming took 3 bases from V and 2 from J, leaving 8 bases between them. The CDR3 consists of 13 residues. Germline assignment: CDR1 MNHEY and CDR2 SMNVEV (reference sequence). DNA of the CDR3: TGTGCCAGCAGTTTTGGGGAAACCTACGAGCAGTACTTC. Translated: CASSFGETYEQYF.

The V call is TRBV7-2, the J call TRBJ1-6; no reliable D call. Trimming took 5 bases from V and 2 from J, leaving 13 bases between them. In germline, CDR1 is SGHTA, CDR2 FQGNSA. The CDR3 consists of 16 residues. The CDR3 is CASSPNGLAYNSPLHF. The CDR3 coding sequence is TGTGCCAGCAGCCCTAACGGACTCGCCTATAATTCACCCCTCCACTTT.

The chain links TRBV27 to TRBJ2-5; D is unclear. Per germline, CDR1 MNHEY and CDR2 SMNVEV (reference sequence). The CDR3 has 13 amino acids. Trimming cost V 5 bases and J 1 base, with 8 bases left between them. The CDR3 loop reads CASSRVVQETQYF. For the CDR3, the DNA is TGTGCCAGCAGTCGGGTGGTCCAAGAGACCCAGTACTTC.

The CDR3 region is CASSLGQGLETQYF. The CDR3 DNA follows: TGTGCCAGCAGCTTGGGACAGGGGTTGGAGACCCAGTACTTC. The rearrangement joins TRBV11-3 to TRBJ2-5, with TRBD1 matching 10 bases. Looked up from germline, CDR1 is SGHNT and CDR2 is YENEEA. With V trimmed by 3 bases and J by 5 bases, 3 bases remained unmatched. This CDR3 region has 14 residues.

The chain joins TRBV7-6 to TRBJ2-5; D ambiguous. The CDR3 has 12 amino acids. V was trimmed by 5 bases and J by 12 bases, leaving 16 bases between them. Looked up from germline, CDR1 is SGHVS and CDR2 is FNYEAQ. CDR3 bases: TGTGCCAGCAGCAGCACCGGGCTCGAGAAGTACTTC. Its protein product is CASSSTGLEKYF.

This clone was seen more than once but under ten times. The rearrangement links TRBV4-3 to TRBJ1-5; TRBD1 matches 7 bases. Germline-derived CDR1 and CDR2 are LGHNA and YSLEER. The CDR3 has 14 residues. Losses at the gene ends were 4 bases for V and 4 bases for J; bases not matched to a gene: 4. The CDR3 DNA follows: TGCGCCAGCAGCCTCGGGACAGCAAATCAGCCCCAGCATTTT. It is translated as CASSLGTANQPQHF.

This clone was seen a single time. The rearrangement joins TRBV25-1 to TRBJ2-3, with TRBD2 matching over 10 bases. Germline lookup yields CDR1 MGHDK and CDR2 SYGVNS. With V trimmed by 7 bases and J by 4 bases, 14 bases remained unmatched. The CDR3 covers 17 residues. CDR3 sequence: CASTDRGERGGPDTQYF. CDR3 bases: TGTGCCAGCACCGACAGAGGCGAGCGGGGGGGCCCAGATACGCAGTATTTT.

This clone was counted a single time. The chain links TRBV6-5 to TRBJ1-1; the D is unclear. This CDR3 spans 14 amino acids. From germline, CDR1 is MNHEY and CDR2 SVGAGI. V gave up 2 bases and J gave up 1 base, with 8 bases separating them. In DNA, the CDR3 is TGTGCCAGCAGTTACAGTGTGCCGAACACTGAAGCTTTCTTT. Translating gives CASSYSVPNTEAFF.

J is TRBJ1-1 and V is TRBV5-1; no definite D call. The V and J ends lost 6 bases and 3 bases respectively, with 9 bases between them. The germline CDR1 and CDR2 sequences are SGHRS and YFSETQ. The CDR3 runs to 12 residues. The CDR3 DNA sequence: TGCGCCAGCAAGGGTCCCTACACTGAAGCTTTCTTT. Its protein is CASKGPYTEAFF.

The rearrangement joins TRBV6-1 to TRBJ1-2, with D maybe TRBD1 (5 bases). This CDR3 spans 13 amino acids. Trimming left V 3 bases short and J 4 bases short, with 9 bases between. Germline CDR1 and CDR2: MNHNS and SASEGT. The CDR3 DNA reads as TGTGCCAGCAGTGACCGGGACGGCTATGGCTACACCTTC. Its translation: CASSDRDGYGYTF.

This clone has only one observation. This chain connects TRBV18 to TRBJ1-2; no clear D. Germline values: CDR1 KGHSH, CDR2 LQKENI. V was cut by 3 bases and J by 8 bases, with 13 bases left in between. This CDR3 spans 13 amino acids. The CDR3 nucleotides read TGTGCCAGCTCACCCGCCGGCTCGGGGGGCTACACCTTC. It yields the protein CASSPAGSGGYTF.

The CDR3 nucleotides are TGTGCCAGCAGCTTAGGCAGTGGGTACGAGCAGTACTTC. This encodes CASSLGSGYEQYF. The V gene is TRBV11-1, the J gene TRBJ2-7; D gene unclear. Per germline, CDR1 SGHAT and CDR2 FQDESV (reference sequence). The length of the CDR3 is 13 residues. With 1 base removed from V and 4 bases from J, the gap between germline ends came to 8 bases.

The rearrangement uses TRBV4-1 and TRBJ2-7; TRBD2 aligns across 13 bases. The CDR3 has 15 amino acids. Germline V gene lookup returns CDR1 MGHRA and CDR2 YSYEKL. J was trimmed by 1 base and V by 4 bases; bases with no gene match: 1. CDR3 DNA: TGCGCCAGCAGCCGACTAGCGGGGGGATCCTACGAGCAGTACTTC. Translating it yields CASSRLAGGSYEQYF.

This clone was counted a few times. The rearrangement uses TRBV6-1 and TRBJ1-2, with no clear D. The CDR3 contains 9 residues. CDR1 and CDR2 (germline): MNHNS, SASEGT. V was trimmed by 10 bases and J by 0 bases, leaving 0 bases between them. Here the CDR3 DNA reads TGTGCCACTAACTATGGCTACACCTTC. Its translation is CATNYGYTF.

The gene calls are TRBV29-1 and TRBJ1-2, with 7 nucleotides matching TRBD1. Unmatched junction bases numbered 16, after V lost 5 bases and J lost 13 bases. Germline V gene sequence: CDR1 SQVTM, CDR2 ANQGSEA. This CDR3 spans 13 amino acids. The CDR3 sequence: CSVSDPGQYHRTF. In DNA, the CDR3 is TGCAGCGTTTCCGATCCGGGACAGTATCATCGCACCTTC.